This T cell receptor (beta chain) was captured in a study of blood T cell repertoires in COVID-19. The table came from immunoSEQ multiplex PCR; TCRdb's copy has only in-frame clones and leaves some out. The table lists 150,000 to 200,000 clones, around 85% of them singletons, with around 1.2% in the top ten. The source material was peripheral blood. The clonotype originates from a man aged 60 to 75 who had recovered from COVID-19.

CDR3 amino acids: CATNRGDYGYTF. The CDR3 DNA sequence: TGTGCCACGAACAGGGGGGACTATGGCTACACCTTC. The chain combines TRBV6-6 with TRBJ1-2; 8 bases map to TRBD1. This CDR3 region has 12 residues. Looked up from germline, CDR1 is MNHNY and CDR2 is SVGAGI (reference sequence). V shed 10 bases and J 3 bases; nucleotides not matched to a gene: 4.